The 19 T cell receptor beta chains below come from one sample, sequenced in a study of identical twins. TCRdb reprocessed the 5' RACE reads with MiXCR, giving one entry per CDR3 protein. The sample records about 690,000 distinct CDR3 sequences, 21% being singletons. The sample was also reused in another study, on T cells expressing NK-cell markers.

Sequencing was performed on PBMCs. The source of these receptors is a woman between 18 and 30 years old in good health.

The rearrangement joins TRBV6-2 or TRBV6-3 to TRBJ2-1, with TRBD2 identical over 11 bases. This CDR3 has 14 amino acids. CDR1 is MNHEY and CDR2 is SVGEGT in the germline V gene. V shed 5 bases and J 8 bases; nucleotides not matched to a gene: 5. As DNA, the CDR3 is TGTGCCAGCAGTACTAGCGGGAGCGGGCATGAGCAGTTCTTC. Its translation: CASSTSGSGHEQFF.

The rearrangement uses TRBV7-3 and TRBJ2-1; D is perhaps TRBD2 (6 bases). V lost 1 base and J 10 bases, leaving 11 bases between the germline ends. Germline V gives CDR1 SGHTA, CDR2 FQGTGA. This CDR3 comprises 13 residues. This CDR3 reads CASSLMGGREQFF. CDR3 DNA: TGTGCCAGCAGCTTAATGGGGGGAAGGGAGCAGTTCTTC. The full variable domain, in which reference TRBV7-3 and TRBJ2-1 provide the parts outside the CDR3, is GAGVSQTPSNKVTEKGKYVELRCDPISGHTALYWYRQSLGQGPEFLIYFQGTGAADDSGLPNDRFFAVRPEGSVSTLKIQRTERGDSAVYLCASSLMGGREQFFGPGTRLTVL.

This clonotype appeared many times. The chain is built from TRBV12-3 or TRBV12-4 and TRBJ2-2; 9 bases align to TRBD1. The V segment lost 6 bases and the J segment 8 bases; nucleotides outside the gene matches: 10. This CDR3 has 15 amino acids. In DNA, the CDR3 is TGTGCCAGCAGGCCCTTGACAGGGGGAATGGGGGAGCTGTTTTTT. Translation: CASRPLTGGMGELFF.

This clonotype was counted only a few times. The CDR3 bases are TGCAGCGTTGAATCGCGCTTATCCATGAACACTGAAGCTTTCTTT. Residues: CSVESRLSMNTEAFF. The chain has TRBV29-1 and TRBJ1-1; D is unresolved. Trimming pared 2 bases from V and 0 bases from J, leaving 13 bases between. Germline V gene lookup returns CDR1 SQVTM and CDR2 ANQGSEA. This CDR3 spans 15 amino acids.

CDR3 nucleotide sequence: TGCAGTGCTAGACCAGGGTCATCAGAAGAGACCCAGTACTTC. Protein sequence: CSARPGSSEETQYF. The gene calls are TRBV20-1 and TRBJ2-5, with a possible D match to TRBD1 (5 bases). The V gene lost 2 bases and the J gene lost 3 bases, with 13 bases spanning the gap. The germline gives CDR1 DFQATT, CDR2 SNEGSKA (reference sequence). The CDR3 length is 14 residues.

This clonotype was observed at least ten times. The chain combines TRBV7-9 with TRBJ1-5; D is ambiguous. V gave up 1 base and J gave up 6 bases, with 4 bases separating them. The CDR3 is made up of 12 amino acids. Germline V gene sequence: CDR1 SEHNR, CDR2 FQNEAQ (reference sequence). The CDR3 DNA reads TGTGCCAGCAGCTTAGTATCTCAGCCCCAGCATTTT. Translated, it gives CASSLVSQPQHF.

This chain links TRBV9 with TRBJ1-2; D gene unclear. Germline lookup yields CDR1 SGDLS and CDR2 YYNGEE. Trimming took off 0 bases at V and 6 bases at J, with 12 bases between the two ends. The length of the CDR3 is 14 residues. The CDR3, as DNA: TGTGCCAGCAGCGTAGCTATCGGGGAGGATGGCTACACCTTC. As protein: CASSVAIGEDGYTF.

This chain joins TRBV12-3 or TRBV12-4 and TRBJ2-4, with TRBD1 as a possible D gene (6 bases). The CDR3 sequence is 14 residues long. The V and J ends lost 5 bases and 5 bases respectively, with 13 bases between them. The DNA of the CDR3 is TGTGCCAGCAGTACCACGGGACAAGAAAACATTCAGTACTTC. This gives the protein CASSTTGQENIQYF.

In this sample, this clonotype turned up many times. The chain combines TRBV28 with TRBJ2-7; 8 positions match TRBD2. Germline V lookup: CDR1 MDHEN, CDR2 SYDVKM. V was clipped by 6 bases and J by 5 bases; unmatched bases: 6. The CDR3 extends over 13 amino acids. CDR3 residues: CASRNSGSHEQYF. CDR3 in DNA: TGTGCCAGCAGGAACAGCGGGAGCCACGAGCAGTACTTC.

The chain uses TRBV7-8 and TRBJ2-1; 10 bases map to TRBD2. The J segment lost 10 bases and the V segment lost 4 bases, leaving 4 bases of the junction unmatched. The V gene's germline CDR1 is SGHVS and CDR2 FQNEAQ. The CDR3 covers 13 residues. The CDR3: CASSSGLAEEQFF. The CDR3 region has the DNA TGTGCCAGCAGCTCCGGACTAGCGGAGGAGCAGTTCTTC.

The V call is TRBV5-1, the J call TRBJ2-7; unclear D gene. The CDR3 has 14 amino acids. Germline V gene lookup returns CDR1 SGHRS and CDR2 YFSETQ. The V gene lost 2 bases and the J gene lost 3 bases, with 12 bases spanning the gap. The CDR3 spells CASSLKDLFYEQYF. DNA of the CDR3: TGCGCCAGCAGCTTAAAGGACCTTTTCTACGAGCAGTACTTC.

V and J are TRBV12-3 or TRBV12-4 and TRBJ1-6; D is possibly TRBD1 (5 bases). This CDR3 spans 14 amino acids. The germline V and J ends were trimmed by 8 bases and 6 bases, with 14 bases remaining between them. CDR3 sequence: CASGTWGSNSPLHF. The CDR3, as DNA: TGTGCCAGCGGGACGTGGGGATCTAATTCACCCCTCCACTTT.

In this sample, this clonotype turned up a few times. The rearrangement uses TRBV20-1 and TRBJ1-2; D possibly corresponds to TRBD1 (5 bases). Germline V gives CDR1 DFQATT, CDR2 SNEGSKA (reference sequence). The ends were cut back, 2 bases at V and 5 bases at J, with 9 bases in the middle. The length of the CDR3 is 12 residues. CDR3 in DNA: TGCAGTGCTAGACGGGGGTTTTATGGCTACACCTTC. Residues: CSARRGFYGYTF.

V usage is TRBV29-1 and J usage is TRBJ2-1; D may be TRBD2 (5 bases). In germline, CDR1 is SQVTM, CDR2 ANQGSEA. Trimming removed 2 bases from V and 5 bases from J, with 19 bases in between. The CDR3 runs 16 residues. Here the CDR3 DNA reads TGCAGCGTTGAAAGGTCGCGACTAACAAATAACAATGAGCAGTTCTTC. Translating it yields CSVERSRLTNNNEQFF.

Here the CDR3 DNA reads TGCAGTGCTAGATGGGCTGGGCCCGAGCAGTACTTC. Protein product: CSARWAGPEQYF. This chain uses TRBV20-1 with TRBJ2-7; no firm D call. V was trimmed by 2 bases and J by 6 bases, leaving 11 bases between them. The CDR3 spans 12 residues. CDR1 is DFQATT, CDR2 SNEGSKA, per germline (reference sequence).

For this clonotype: The junction differs from germline at one of its ends, possibly a read error. This chain joins TRBV5-1 and TRBJ2-2, with D possibly being TRBD1 (6 bases). This CDR3 comprises 14 residues. Germline V gene data show CDR1 as SGHRS and CDR2 as YFSETQ. The CDR3 sequence: CASSSLQGPGEQFF. The CDR3 DNA reads as TGCGCCAGCAGCTCCTTACAGGGACCCGGGGAGCAGTTTTTT.

This clonotype was observed a handful of times. The J gene is TRBJ2-3, the V gene TRBV2; D call uncertain. The CDR3 has 12 residues. The germline gives CDR1 SNHLY, CDR2 FYNNEI. The V gene lost 6 bases and the J gene lost 1 base, with 5 bases spanning the gap. The CDR3 is CASSGRTDTQYF. DNA for the CDR3: TGTGCCAGCAGCGGGCGCACAGATACGCAGTATTTT. Together with reference TRBV2 and TRBJ2-3, the CDR3 gives the full variable domain: EPEVTQTPSHQVTQMGQEVILRCVPISNHLYFYWYRQILGQKVEFLVSFYNNEISEKSEIFDDQFSVERPDGSNFTLKIRSTKLEDSAMYFCASSGRTDTQYFGPGTRLTVL.

This clonotype turned up a few times. V gene TRBV7-3 combines with J gene TRBJ2-1; 13 nucleotides match TRBD2. Germline V gene sequence: CDR1 SGHTA, CDR2 FQGTGA. The CDR3 sequence is 17 residues long. J lost 1 base, V lost 5 bases, and 5 bases had no gene match. The CDR3 bases are TGTGCCAGCAGCGCCAAGACTAGCGGGGGGTCCTACAATGAGCAGTTCTTC. Protein sequence: CASSAKTSGGSYNEQFF.

This clonotype has a single count. J is TRBJ1-6 and V is TRBV2; no definite D call. Deletions cut 0 bases from V and 0 bases from J, with 3 bases between. This CDR3 has 15 amino acids. Germline V gene data show CDR1 as SNHLY and CDR2 as FYNNEI. Here the CDR3 reads CASSEAGSYNSPLHF. CDR3 DNA: TGTGCCAGCAGTGAAGCAGGCTCCTATAATTCACCCCTCCACTTT.